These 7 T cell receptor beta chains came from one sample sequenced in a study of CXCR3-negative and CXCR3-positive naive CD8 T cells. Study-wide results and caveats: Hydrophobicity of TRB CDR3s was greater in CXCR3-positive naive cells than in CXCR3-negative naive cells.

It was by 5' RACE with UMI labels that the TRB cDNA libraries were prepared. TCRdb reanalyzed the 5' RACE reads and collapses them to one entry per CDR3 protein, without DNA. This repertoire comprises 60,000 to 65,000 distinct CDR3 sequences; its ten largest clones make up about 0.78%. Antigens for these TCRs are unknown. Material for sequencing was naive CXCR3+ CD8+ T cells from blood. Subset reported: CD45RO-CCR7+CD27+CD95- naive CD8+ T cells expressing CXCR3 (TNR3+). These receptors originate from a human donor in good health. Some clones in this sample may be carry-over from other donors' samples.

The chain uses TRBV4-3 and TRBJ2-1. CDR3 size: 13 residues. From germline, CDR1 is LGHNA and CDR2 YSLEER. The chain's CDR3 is CASSQTEYNEQFF.

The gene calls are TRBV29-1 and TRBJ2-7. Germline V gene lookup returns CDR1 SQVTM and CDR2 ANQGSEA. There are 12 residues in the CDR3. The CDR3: CSVADKLYEQYF.

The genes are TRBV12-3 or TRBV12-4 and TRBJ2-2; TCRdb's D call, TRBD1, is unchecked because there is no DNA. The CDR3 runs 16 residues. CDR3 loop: CASSHRVSGWSGELFF.

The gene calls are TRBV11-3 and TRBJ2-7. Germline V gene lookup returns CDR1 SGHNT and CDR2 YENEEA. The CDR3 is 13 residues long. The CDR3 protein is CASSLDGSYEQYF. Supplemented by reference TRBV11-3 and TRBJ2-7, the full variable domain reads EAGVVQSPRYKIIEKKQPVAFWCNPISGHNTLYWYLQNLGQGPELLIRYENEEAVDDSQLPKDRFSAERLKGVDSTLKIQPAELGDSAVYLCASSLDGSYEQYFGPGTRLTVT.

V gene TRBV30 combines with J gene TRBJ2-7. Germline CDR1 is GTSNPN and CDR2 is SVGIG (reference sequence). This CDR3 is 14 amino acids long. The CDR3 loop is CAWSDRVLTYEQYF.

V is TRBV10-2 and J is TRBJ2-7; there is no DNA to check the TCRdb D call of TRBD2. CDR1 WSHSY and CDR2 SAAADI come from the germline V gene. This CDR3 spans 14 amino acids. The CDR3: CASSDGTSSYEQYF.

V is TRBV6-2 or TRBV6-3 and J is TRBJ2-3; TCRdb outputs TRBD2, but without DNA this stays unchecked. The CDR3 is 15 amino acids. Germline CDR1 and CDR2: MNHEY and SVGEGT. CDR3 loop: CASTPIGRAQDTQYF.